This T cell receptor beta chain stems from a study of T cells in Graves' hyperthyroidism and ophthalmopathy. Study background: Once the initial diagnosis was made, peripheral blood was obtained before any treatment.

RNA transcripts provided the source from which TCR beta CDR3 regions were amplified. A set of HTBI primers served as the primers for a first-round RT-PCR of the TCR CDR3. TCRdb processed the multiplex PCR reads anew with MiXCR; each CDR3 protein has one entry. This table has about 560,000 distinct CDR3 sequences, over 15% appearing once. This CDR3 is 18 amino acids long. The V gene end was trimmed by 3 bases and the J gene end by 9 bases; junction bases not matched to a gene: 18. The germline V gene encodes CDR1 SGHTA and CDR2 FQGNSA. No progression to ophthalmopathy during 18 months of follow-up defined stable disease. Hyperthyroidism in the patients, aged 18 to 65, was newly diagnosed and under 2 months in duration. It was 8.5 to 10 ml of fresh peripheral blood that supplied the PBMCs.

This chain connects TRBV7-2 to TRBJ2-1, with TRBD2 identical over 9 bases. The sequencing sample was made of blood. The receptor was isolated from a woman between 18 and 29 years old with Graves' hyperthyroidism. The CDR3 DNA reads as TGTGCCAGCAGCTTCGGATTCGCAGCGGGGGGCTTGGTTGTTGAGCAGTTCTTC. Its protein product is CASSFGFAAGGLVVEQFF.